Listed here is a single T cell receptor (beta chain). Antigen specificity is unknown. The sample is drawn from a study of cytomegalovirus exposure and HLA in healthy donors. 13 Jbeta primers and 60 Vbeta primers were used for the PCR. Data came from immunoSEQ multiplex PCR; TCRdb stores just in-frame clones and leaves some out. The sample has around 210,000 clones. Trimming removed 2 bases from V and 2 bases from J; junction bases left unmatched: 7. This CDR3 has 16 amino acids. The germline CDR1 and CDR2 sequences are SGHRS and YFSETQ. Overall study results and limits: Later analysis identified a missense DCLRE1C variant that was linked to TCR beta V- and J-gene trimming. In terms of immune exposure information, only CMV serostatus was available. Cytomegalovirus status, reportedly, was diagnosed with high specificity and sensitivity by the classifier.

Sequencing input: PBMCs. The source of this sequence is a woman between 25 and 40 years old in good health and CMV-seropositive. This chain links TRBV5-1 with TRBJ2-1; 7 positions match TRBD1. DNA for the CDR3: TGCGCCAGCAGCTTTCAACAGGGGCAAACCTACAATGAGCAGTTCTTC. Encoded protein: CASSFQQGQTYNEQFF. Full variable domain (rest looked up from reference TRBV5-1 and TRBJ2-1): KAGVTQTPRYLIKTRGQQVTLSCSPISGHRSVSWYQQTPGQGLQFLFEYFSETQRNKGNFPGRFSGRQFSNSRSEMNVSTLELGDSALYLCASSFQQGQTYNEQFFGPGTRLTVL.